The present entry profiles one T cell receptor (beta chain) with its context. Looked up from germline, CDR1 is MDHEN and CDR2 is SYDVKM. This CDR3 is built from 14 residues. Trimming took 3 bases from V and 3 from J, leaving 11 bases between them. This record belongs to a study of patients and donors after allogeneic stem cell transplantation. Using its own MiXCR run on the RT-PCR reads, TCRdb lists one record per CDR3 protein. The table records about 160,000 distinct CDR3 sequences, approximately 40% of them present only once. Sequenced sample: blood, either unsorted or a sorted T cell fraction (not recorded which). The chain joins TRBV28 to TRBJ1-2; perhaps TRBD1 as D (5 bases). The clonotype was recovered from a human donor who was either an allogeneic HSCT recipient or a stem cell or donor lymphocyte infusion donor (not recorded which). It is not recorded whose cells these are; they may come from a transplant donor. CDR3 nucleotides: TGTGCCAGCAGTTTGCCAGGGCCCTACTATGGCTACACCTTC. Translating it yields CASSLPGPYYGYTF.